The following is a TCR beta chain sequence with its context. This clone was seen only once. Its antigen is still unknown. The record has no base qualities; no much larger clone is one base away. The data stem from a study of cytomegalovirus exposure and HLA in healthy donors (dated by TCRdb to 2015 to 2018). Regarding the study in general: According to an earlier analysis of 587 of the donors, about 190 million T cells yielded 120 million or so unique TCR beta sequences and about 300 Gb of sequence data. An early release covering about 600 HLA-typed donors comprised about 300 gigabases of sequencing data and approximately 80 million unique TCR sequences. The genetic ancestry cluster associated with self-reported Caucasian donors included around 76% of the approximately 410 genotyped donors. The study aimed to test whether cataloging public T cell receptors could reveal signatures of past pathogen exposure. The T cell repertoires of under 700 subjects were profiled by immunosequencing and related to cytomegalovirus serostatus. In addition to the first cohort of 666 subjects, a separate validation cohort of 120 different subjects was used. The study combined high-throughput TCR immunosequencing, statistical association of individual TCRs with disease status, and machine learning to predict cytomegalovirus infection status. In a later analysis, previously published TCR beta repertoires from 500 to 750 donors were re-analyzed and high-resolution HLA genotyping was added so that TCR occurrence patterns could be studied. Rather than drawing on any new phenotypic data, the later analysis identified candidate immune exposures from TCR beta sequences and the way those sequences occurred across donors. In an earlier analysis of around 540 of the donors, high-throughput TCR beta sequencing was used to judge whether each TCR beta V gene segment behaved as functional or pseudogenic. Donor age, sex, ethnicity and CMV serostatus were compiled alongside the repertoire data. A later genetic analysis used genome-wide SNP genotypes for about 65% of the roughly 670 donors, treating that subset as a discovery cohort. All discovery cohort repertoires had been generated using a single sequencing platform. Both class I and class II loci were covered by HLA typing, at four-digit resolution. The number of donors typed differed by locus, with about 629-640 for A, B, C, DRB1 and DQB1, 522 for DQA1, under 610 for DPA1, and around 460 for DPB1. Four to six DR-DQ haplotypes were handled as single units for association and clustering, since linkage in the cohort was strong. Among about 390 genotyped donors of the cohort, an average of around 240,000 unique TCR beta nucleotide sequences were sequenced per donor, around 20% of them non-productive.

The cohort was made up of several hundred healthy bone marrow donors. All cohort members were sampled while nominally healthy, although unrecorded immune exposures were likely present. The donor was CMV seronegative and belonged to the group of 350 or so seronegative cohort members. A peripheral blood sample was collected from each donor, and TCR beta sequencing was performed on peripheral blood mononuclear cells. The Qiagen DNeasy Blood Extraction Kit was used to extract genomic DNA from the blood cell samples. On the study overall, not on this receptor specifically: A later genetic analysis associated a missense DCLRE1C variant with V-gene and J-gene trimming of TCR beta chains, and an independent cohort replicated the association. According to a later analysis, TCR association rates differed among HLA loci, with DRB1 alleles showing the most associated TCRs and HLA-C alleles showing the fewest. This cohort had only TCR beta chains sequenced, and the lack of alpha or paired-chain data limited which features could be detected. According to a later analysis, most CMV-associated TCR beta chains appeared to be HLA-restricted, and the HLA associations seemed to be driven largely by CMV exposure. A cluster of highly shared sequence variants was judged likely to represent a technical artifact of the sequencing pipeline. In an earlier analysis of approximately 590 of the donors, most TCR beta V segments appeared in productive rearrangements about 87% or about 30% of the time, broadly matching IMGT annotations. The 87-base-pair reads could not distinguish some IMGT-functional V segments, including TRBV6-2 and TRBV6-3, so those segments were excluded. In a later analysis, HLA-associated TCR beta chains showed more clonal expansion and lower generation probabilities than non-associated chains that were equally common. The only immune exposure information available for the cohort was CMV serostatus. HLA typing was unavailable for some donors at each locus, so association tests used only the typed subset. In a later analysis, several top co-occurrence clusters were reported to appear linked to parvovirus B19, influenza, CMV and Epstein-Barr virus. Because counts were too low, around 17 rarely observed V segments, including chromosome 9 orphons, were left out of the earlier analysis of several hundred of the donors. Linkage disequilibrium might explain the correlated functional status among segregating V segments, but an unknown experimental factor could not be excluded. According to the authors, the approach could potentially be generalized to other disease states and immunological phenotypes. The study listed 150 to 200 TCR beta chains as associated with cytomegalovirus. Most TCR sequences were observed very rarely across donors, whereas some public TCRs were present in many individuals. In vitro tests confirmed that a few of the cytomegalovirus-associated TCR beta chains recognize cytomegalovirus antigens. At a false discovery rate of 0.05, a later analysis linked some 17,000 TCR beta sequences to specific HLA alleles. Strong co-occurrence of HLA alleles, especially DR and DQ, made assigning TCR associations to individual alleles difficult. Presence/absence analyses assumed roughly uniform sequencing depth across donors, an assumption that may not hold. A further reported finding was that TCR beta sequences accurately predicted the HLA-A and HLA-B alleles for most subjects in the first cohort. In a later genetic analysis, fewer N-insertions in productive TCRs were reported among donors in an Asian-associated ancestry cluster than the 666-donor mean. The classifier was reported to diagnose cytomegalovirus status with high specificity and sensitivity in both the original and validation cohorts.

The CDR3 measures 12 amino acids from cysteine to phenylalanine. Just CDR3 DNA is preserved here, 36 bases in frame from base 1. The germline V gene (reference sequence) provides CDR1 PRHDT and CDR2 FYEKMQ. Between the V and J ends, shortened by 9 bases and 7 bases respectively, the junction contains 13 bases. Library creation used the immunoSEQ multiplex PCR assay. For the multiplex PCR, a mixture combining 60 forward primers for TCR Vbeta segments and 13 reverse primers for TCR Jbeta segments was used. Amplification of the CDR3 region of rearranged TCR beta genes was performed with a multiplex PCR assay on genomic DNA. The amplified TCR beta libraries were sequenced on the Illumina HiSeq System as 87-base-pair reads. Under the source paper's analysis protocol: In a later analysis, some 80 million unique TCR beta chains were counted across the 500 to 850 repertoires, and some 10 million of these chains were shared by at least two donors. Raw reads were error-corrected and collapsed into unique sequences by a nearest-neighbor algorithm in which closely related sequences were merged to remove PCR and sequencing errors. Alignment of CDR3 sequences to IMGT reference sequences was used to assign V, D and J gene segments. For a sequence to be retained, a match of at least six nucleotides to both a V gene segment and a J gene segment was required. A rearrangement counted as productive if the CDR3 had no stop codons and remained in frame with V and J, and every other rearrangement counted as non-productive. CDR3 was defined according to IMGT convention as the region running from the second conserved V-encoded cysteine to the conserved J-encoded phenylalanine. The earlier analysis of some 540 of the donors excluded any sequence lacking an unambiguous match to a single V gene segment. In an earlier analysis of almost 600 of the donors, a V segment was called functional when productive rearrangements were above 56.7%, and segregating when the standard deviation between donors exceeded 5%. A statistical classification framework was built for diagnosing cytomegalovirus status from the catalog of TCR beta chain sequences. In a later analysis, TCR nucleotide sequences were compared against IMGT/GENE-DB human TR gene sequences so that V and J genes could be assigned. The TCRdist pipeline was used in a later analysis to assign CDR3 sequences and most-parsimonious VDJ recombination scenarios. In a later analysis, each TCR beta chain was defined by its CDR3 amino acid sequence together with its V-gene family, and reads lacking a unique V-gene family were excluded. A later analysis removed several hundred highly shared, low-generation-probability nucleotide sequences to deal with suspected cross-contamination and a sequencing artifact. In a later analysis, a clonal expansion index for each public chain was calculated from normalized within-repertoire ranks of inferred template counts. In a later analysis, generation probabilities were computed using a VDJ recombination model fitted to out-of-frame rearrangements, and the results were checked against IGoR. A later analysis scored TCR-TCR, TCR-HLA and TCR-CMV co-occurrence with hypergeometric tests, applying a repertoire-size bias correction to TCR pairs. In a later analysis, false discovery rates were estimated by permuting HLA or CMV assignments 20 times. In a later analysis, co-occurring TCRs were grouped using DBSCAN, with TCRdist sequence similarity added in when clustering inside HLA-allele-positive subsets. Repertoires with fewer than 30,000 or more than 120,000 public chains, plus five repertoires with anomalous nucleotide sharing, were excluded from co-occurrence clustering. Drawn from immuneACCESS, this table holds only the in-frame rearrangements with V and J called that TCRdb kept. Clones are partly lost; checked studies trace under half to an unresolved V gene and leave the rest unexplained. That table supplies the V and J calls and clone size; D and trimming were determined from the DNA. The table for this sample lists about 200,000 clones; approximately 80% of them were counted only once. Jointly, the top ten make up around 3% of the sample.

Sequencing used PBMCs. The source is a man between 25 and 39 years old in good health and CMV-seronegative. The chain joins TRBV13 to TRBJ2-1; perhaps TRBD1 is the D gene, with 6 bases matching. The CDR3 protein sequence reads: CASAPGQNEQFF. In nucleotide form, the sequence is TGTGCCAGTGCGCCGGGACAAAATGAGCAGTTCTTC.